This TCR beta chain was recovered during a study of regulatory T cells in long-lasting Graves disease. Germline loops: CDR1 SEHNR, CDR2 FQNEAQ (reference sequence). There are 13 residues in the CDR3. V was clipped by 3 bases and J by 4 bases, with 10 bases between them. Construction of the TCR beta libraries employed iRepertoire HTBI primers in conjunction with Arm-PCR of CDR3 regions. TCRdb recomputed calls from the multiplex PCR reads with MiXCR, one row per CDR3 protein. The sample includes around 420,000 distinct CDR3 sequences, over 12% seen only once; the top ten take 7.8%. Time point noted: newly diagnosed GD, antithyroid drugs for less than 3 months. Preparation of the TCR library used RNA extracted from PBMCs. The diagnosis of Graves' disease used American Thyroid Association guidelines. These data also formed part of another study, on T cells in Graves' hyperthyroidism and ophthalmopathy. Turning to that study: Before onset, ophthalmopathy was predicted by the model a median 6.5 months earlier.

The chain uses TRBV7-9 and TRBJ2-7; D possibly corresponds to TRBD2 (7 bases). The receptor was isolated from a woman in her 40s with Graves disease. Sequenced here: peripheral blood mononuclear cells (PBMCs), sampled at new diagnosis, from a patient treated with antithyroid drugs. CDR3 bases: TGTGCCAGCAGCTTCGGGGGGCTATACGAGCAGTACTTC. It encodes CASSFGGLYEQYF.